These 26 T cell receptor beta chains originate from one sample sequenced in a study of cytomegalovirus exposure and HLA in healthy donors. Use of 60 Vbeta and 13 Jbeta primers characterized the PCR. Method: immunoSEQ multiplex PCR; TCRdb's copy keeps in-frame clones and lacks some. The data show 90,000 to 120,000 clones, with approximately 79% seen just once and less than 15% held by the top ten. Sequencing was carried out using PBMCs. Receptors originate from a woman in her thirties or forties in good health and CMV-seropositive.

The CDR3 nucleotides read TGTGCCAGCAGTGTGAACAGGGGAGGCTATGGCTACACCTTC. Its protein is CASSVNRGGYGYTF. The V and J genes are TRBV2 and TRBJ1-2, with 7 bases lining up with TRBD1. J gave up 4 bases and V 4 bases, and 6 bases lay outside the gene matches. There are 14 residues in the CDR3. Germline CDR1 reads SNHLY; CDR2 reads FYNNEI.

This clone showed up just a few times. This sequence joins TRBV6-1 and TRBJ1-5; tentatively, D is TRBD1 (6 bases). V was cut by 7 bases and J by 1 base, with 14 bases left in between. Germline V gives CDR1 MNHNS, CDR2 SASEGT. This CDR3 is 15 amino acids long. The CDR3 DNA sequence: TGTGCCAGCATTATATCTCAGGGGAGCAATCAGCCCCAGCATTTT. Amino acid sequence: CASIISQGSNQPQHF.

The chain combines TRBV6-5 with TRBJ2-2; D perhaps matches TRBD1 (6 bases). The CDR3 sequence is 13 residues long. CDR1 is MNHEY, CDR2 SVGAGI, per germline. The V and J ends lost 5 bases and 5 bases respectively, with 9 bases between them. The CDR3 region is CASSAQGTGELFF. CDR3 DNA: TGTGCCAGCAGTGCCCAGGGGACCGGGGAGCTGTTTTTT.

This clone has a handful of counts. V is TRBV2 and J is TRBJ1-3, with D possibly TRBD1 on 5 matching bases. The V gene's germline CDR1 is SNHLY and CDR2 FYNNEI. The CDR3 contains 15 residues. Trimming removed 1 base from V and 1 base from J, with 8 bases in between. CDR3 amino acids: CASSEGRVSGNTIYF. DNA for the CDR3: TGTGCCAGCAGTGAAGGCAGGGTATCTGGAAACACCATATATTTT.

In nucleotides, the CDR3 is TGTGCCACGGGGGGGCCACAAAACATTCAGTACTTC. Its protein product is CATGGPQNIQYF. This chain uses TRBV10-3 with TRBJ2-4; TRBD2 matches at 8 bases. The J segment lost 5 bases and the V segment lost 10 bases, leaving 4 bases of the junction unmatched. Germline V gives CDR1 ENHRY, CDR2 SYGVKD. The CDR3 has 12 residues.

The rearrangement uses TRBV4-1 and TRBJ1-4; D unclear. The germline gives CDR1 MGHRA, CDR2 YSYEKL. This CDR3 spans 14 amino acids. Trimming removed 0 bases from V and 13 bases from J, with 15 bases in between. The CDR3 bases are TGCGCCAGCAGCCAAGAAATCGAGCCTTTCGTACTGTTTTTT. It codes for CASSQEIEPFVLFF.

The genes are TRBV5-1 and TRBJ2-7, with 7 bases lining up with TRBD1. Germline trimming cut 6 bases from V and 2 bases from J; bases unmatched to any gene: 5. The CDR3 sequence is 13 residues long. CDR1 is SGHRS and CDR2 is YFSETQ in the germline V gene. In DNA, the CDR3 is TGCGCCAGCAACTCAGGGGGTACCTACGAGCAGTACTTC. Translated: CASNSGGTYEQYF.

The chain links TRBV7-2 to TRBJ1-6; D perhaps matches TRBD1 (5 bases). V was shortened by 2 bases and J by 13 bases, with 12 bases between the two germline ends. In germline, CDR1 is SGHTA, CDR2 FQGNSA. This CDR3 is 13 amino acids long. The DNA of the CDR3 is TGTGCCAGCAGCTTAACGACAGTTCCTCCCCTCCACTTT. Translating it yields CASSLTTVPPLHF.

A single count supports this clone. The chain combines TRBV27 with TRBJ1-3, with a tentative D call TRBD1 (6 bases). V was clipped by 6 bases and J by 5 bases, with 14 bases between them. The CDR3 has 14 residues. CDR1 and CDR2 from the germline V gene are MNHEY and SMNVEV (reference sequence). CDR3 sequence (DNA): TGTGCCAGCAGCCCCGACAGGATTCGAAACACCATATATTTT. Protein sequence: CASSPDRIRNTIYF.

The CDR3 protein is CASSPPGAGLNTEAFF. The DNA of the CDR3 is TGTGCCAGCTCACCACCGGGGGCAGGCTTGAACACTGAAGCTTTCTTT. The V gene is TRBV18, the J gene TRBJ1-1; D possibly corresponds to TRBD1 (6 bases). Trimming stripped 0 bases from V and 0 bases from J, with 11 bases between. The germline gives CDR1 KGHSH, CDR2 LQKENI. This CDR3 is 16 amino acids long.

The chain joins TRBV7-9 to TRBJ2-7; the D gene is possibly TRBD1 (6 bases). Trimming shortened V by 2 bases and J by 2 bases, and 13 bases separated the two germline ends. Germline V CDR1 and CDR2: SEHNR, FQNEAQ (reference sequence). The CDR3 spans 15 residues. This CDR3 reads CASSLNRDGPYEQYF. DNA for the CDR3: TGTGCCAGCAGCTTAAACAGGGACGGACCCTACGAGCAGTACTTC.

Turning to this clone: Compared with germline, one end of the junction differs, possibly owing to a read error. The V and J genes are TRBV7-7 and TRBJ2-1, with D perhaps matching TRBD2 (5 bases). Germline loops: CDR1 SSHAT, CDR2 FNYEAQ (reference sequence). This CDR3 has 11 amino acids. The CDR3 DNA follows: TGTGCTAGCAGCGACGGGGTTGAGCAGTTCTTC. Protein: CASSDGVEQFF.

V gene TRBV5-6 combines with J gene TRBJ1-2; 12 bases fit TRBD1. V gave up 4 bases and J gave up 3 bases; unmatched junction bases: 10. Germline CDR1 and CDR2: SGHDT and YYEEEE. The CDR3 is made up of 17 amino acids. The CDR3 DNA reads as TGTGCCAGCAGCCTTGGGGGACAGGGGGCCTATTACTATGGCTACACCTTC. The encoded protein is CASSLGGQGAYYYGYTF. Full variable domain (rest looked up from reference TRBV5-6 and TRBJ1-2): DAGVTQSPTHLIKTRGQQVTLRCSPKSGHDTVSWYQQALGQGPQFIFQYYEEEERQRGNFPDRFSGHQFPNYSSELNVNALLLGDSALYLCASSLGGQGAYYYGYTFGSGTRLTVV.

This chain connects TRBV6-5 to TRBJ2-3; D is unresolved. Germline lookup yields CDR1 MNHEY and CDR2 SVGAGI. The V gene lost 0 bases and the J gene lost 1 base, with 5 bases spanning the gap. The length of the CDR3 is 14 residues. CDR3 bases: TGTGCCAGCAGTTACTCGAGGCGCACAGATACGCAGTATTTT. This encodes CASSYSRRTDTQYF.

In this sample, this clone turned up a few times. The rearrangement links TRBV5-8 to TRBJ2-2; the match to TRBD1 covers 8 bases. V dropped 5 bases and J dropped 5; count of bases not matched to a gene: 8. This CDR3 has 15 amino acids. Germline CDR1 is SGHTS and CDR2 is YDEGEE. This CDR3 is CASRPGQVRTGELFF. The CDR3 region has the DNA TGTGCCAGCAGACCGGGACAGGTTCGAACCGGGGAGCTGTTTTTT.

This clone has a single count. One end of the junction is discordant with germline, which a read error may explain. This chain uses TRBV7-7 with TRBJ2-1; the match to TRBD2 covers 14 bases. The CDR3 is 15 amino acids. Germline loops: CDR1 SSHAT, CDR2 FNYEAQ (reference sequence). CDR3 in DNA: TGTGCTAGCAGCTCGACTAGCGGGGGGGTCAATGAGCAGTTCTTC. As protein: CASSSTSGGVNEQFF. Complete variable domain (other parts from reference TRBV7-7 and TRBJ2-1): GAGVSQSPRYKVTKRGQDVTLRCDPISSHATLYWYQQALGQGPEFLTYFNYEAQPDKSGLPSDRFSAERPEGSISTLTIQRTEQRDSAMYRCASSSTSGGVNEQFFGPGTRLTVL.

The J gene is TRBJ2-2, the V gene TRBV7-9; 10 nucleotides line up with TRBD2. CDR3 length: 16 amino acids. Germline V CDR1 and CDR2: SEHNR, FQNEAQ (reference sequence). V shed 4 bases and J 6 bases; nucleotides not matched to a gene: 8. CDR3 in amino acids: CASSSSSGGLPGELFF. In nucleotides, the CDR3 is TGTGCCAGCAGCTCTTCTAGCGGGGGCCTCCCCGGGGAGCTGTTTTTT.

This chain joins TRBV4-1 and TRBJ2-5, with a weak D call TRBD2 (6 bases). V lost 0 bases and J 4 bases, leaving 21 bases between the germline ends. This CDR3 has 18 amino acids. From germline, CDR1 is MGHRA and CDR2 YSYEKL. CDR3 in amino acids: CASSQELSGLATGETQYF. The CDR3 DNA reads as TGCGCCAGCAGCCAAGAATTATCTGGGCTAGCGACCGGAGAGACCCAGTACTTC.

The CDR3 region is CSVVGAWGTEAFF. The CDR3 DNA follows: TGCAGCGTTGTGGGAGCCTGGGGCACTGAAGCTTTCTTT. The chain combines TRBV29-1 with TRBJ1-1; D unclear. Germline V gene data show CDR1 as SQVTM and CDR2 as ANQGSEA. This CDR3 region has 13 residues. The germline V and J ends were trimmed by 4 bases and 4 bases, with 13 bases remaining between them. Drawing the rest from reference TRBV29-1 and TRBJ1-1, the complete variable domain is SAVISQKPSRDICQRGTSLTIQCQVDSQVTMMFWYRQQPGQSLTLIATANQGSEATYESGFVIDKFPISRPNLTFSTLTVSNMSPEDSSIYLCSVVGAWGTEAFFGQGTRLTVV.

The CDR3 DNA sequence: TGCGCCAGCAGCCAGAGGGACAGCTATGAAAAACTGTTTTTT. Protein product: CASSQRDSYEKLFF. The V and J genes are TRBV4-1 and TRBJ1-4, with 7 bases fitting TRBD1. With V trimmed by 3 bases and J by 6 bases, 4 bases remained unmatched. This CDR3 is built from 14 residues. Germline CDR1 and CDR2: MGHRA and YSYEKL.

V gene TRBV29-1 combines with J gene TRBJ2-1; D is perhaps TRBD2 (6 bases). The CDR3 contains 14 residues. The V gene lost 7 bases and the J gene lost 5 bases, with 18 bases spanning the gap. CDR1 is SQVTM, CDR2 ANQGSEA, per germline. This CDR3 is CSAYIREKNNEQFF. CDR3 DNA: TGCAGCGCCTACATCCGGGAGAAAAACAATGAGCAGTTCTTC.

The V gene is TRBV25-1, the J gene TRBJ1-2; unclear D gene. V gave up 3 bases and J gave up 8 bases, with 13 bases separating them. The CDR3 contains 13 residues. In germline, CDR1 is MGHDK, CDR2 SYGVNS. The CDR3 reads CASSDSRSGGYTF. For the CDR3, the DNA is TGTGCCAGCAGTGATTCCAGGTCGGGAGGCTACACCTTC.

This clone was observed a single time. The chain is built from TRBV18 and TRBJ1-3; 12 nucleotides align to TRBD1. V shed 3 bases, J shed 0 bases, and the junction held 3 bases outside the gene matches. Germline V gene sequence: CDR1 KGHSH, CDR2 LQKENI. The CDR3 has 17 amino acids. The CDR3 loop reads CASSPGQGASSGNTIYF. For the CDR3, the DNA is TGTGCCAGCTCACCGGGACAGGGGGCGAGCTCTGGAAACACCATATATTTT.

V gene TRBV2 combines with J gene TRBJ2-1, with 8 bases matching TRBD2. With 3 bases clipped from V and 3 bases from J, the junction kept 4 bases outside the gene matches. Germline V gene sequence: CDR1 SNHLY, CDR2 FYNNEI. The CDR3 covers 15 residues. The CDR3 spells CASSDERGFYNEQFF. In DNA, the CDR3 is TGTGCCAGCAGTGATGAGCGGGGGTTCTACAATGAGCAGTTCTTC. The full variable domain, with the rest looked up from reference TRBV2 and TRBJ2-1, is EPEVTQTPSHQVTQMGQEVILRCVPISNHLYFYWYRQILGQKVEFLVSFYNNEISEKSEIFDDQFSVERPDGSNFTLKIRSTKLEDSAMYFCASSDERGFYNEQFFGPGTRLTVL.

This clone occurred once. The chain carries TRBV5-1 and TRBJ2-7, with D possibly TRBD2 on 6 matching bases. V gave up 4 bases and J gave up 4 bases, with 12 bases separating them. Germline values: CDR1 SGHRS, CDR2 YFSETQ. The CDR3 has 13 amino acids. The CDR3 DNA reads TGCGCCAGCAGCACACCCGGGGGTTACGAGCAGTACTTC. Protein product: CASSTPGGYEQYF.

This clone was counted a single time. This sequence joins TRBV6-5 and TRBJ1-2; 9 bases are shared with TRBD1. Germline lookup yields CDR1 MNHEY and CDR2 SVGAGI. V dropped 7 bases and J dropped 8; count of bases not matched to a gene: 8. The CDR3 extends over 13 amino acids. CDR3 DNA sequence: TGTGCCAGCACCCCAATGGACAGGGGCGGCTACACCTTC. As protein: CASTPMDRGGYTF.